What follows are 3 T cell receptor beta chains derived from one specimen sequenced in a study of sequential checkpoint blockade in melanoma. Treatment reported: randomized to nivolumab then ipilimumab (arm A) or the reverse (arm B). This table comes from immunoSEQ multiplex PCR, and its TCRdb copy is limited to in-frame clones, with some not included. This table has about 25,000 clones, about 77% appearing once. The starting material was CD8+ T cells sorted from blood (inferred from file names), obtained from a patient given nivolumab and ipilimumab in sequence. These receptors all stem from a human donor with melanoma.

This chain uses TRBV19 with TRBJ2-1, with D perhaps TRBD1 (5 bases). V lost 10 bases and J 3 bases, leaving 16 bases between the germline ends. The CDR3 has 14 residues. Germline loops: CDR1 LNHDA, CDR2 SQIVND (reference sequence). CDR3 sequence (DNA): TGTGCCACCAACCCAGGGTTTTTCTACAATGAGCAGTTCTTC. It codes for CATNPGFFYNEQFF. The variable domain in full, with the rest retrieved from reference TRBV19 and TRBJ2-1, is DGGITQSPKYLFRKEGQNVTLSCEQNLNHDAMYWYRQDPGQGLRLIYYSQIVNDFQKGDIAEGYSVSREKKESFPLTVTSAQKNPTAFYLCATNPGFFYNEQFFGPGTRLTVL.

The genes are TRBV9 and TRBJ2-1; D may be TRBD1 (5 bases). The CDR3 loop spans 15 amino acids. The germline gives CDR1 SGDLS, CDR2 YYNGEE. V was cut by 2 bases and J by 0 bases, with 9 bases left in between. CDR3 in DNA: TGTGCCAGCAGCGTTACAGGTAGCTCCTACAATGAGCAGTTCTTC. Its protein is CASSVTGSSYNEQFF.

The V call is TRBV6-1, the J call TRBJ1-2, with 7 bases that match TRBD1. This CDR3 has 16 residues. Trimming removed 0 bases from V and 4 bases from J; junction bases left unmatched: 8. Germline V CDR1 and CDR2: MNHNS, SASEGT. The CDR3 bases are TGTGCCAGCAGTGAAGCACTGACCGACAGGGCCTATGGCTACACCTTC. It specifies CASSEALTDRAYGYTF.